The next 5 T cell receptor beta chains were all read from a single sample in a study of OX40 agonist ivuxolimab in advanced cancers. TCRdb's copy holds only in-frame clones and misses some; the assay was immunoSEQ multiplex PCR. Seen here are fewer than 85,000 clones, 70% to 90% observed once, and the top ten hold 0.65% to 0.9%. The starting material was CD4+ or CD8+ T cells sorted from blood, obtained in a trial of the OX40 agonist ivuxolimab. The receptors were gathered from an adult with an advanced solid tumor such as melanoma, head and neck, liver or kidney cancer.

J is TRBJ2-6 and V is TRBV11-2; D tentatively fits TRBD1 or TRBD2 (5 bases each). Trimming shortened V by 0 bases and J by 3 bases, and 6 bases separated the two germline ends. The CDR3 totals 15 residues. Germline CDR1 SGHAT, CDR2 FQNNGV. The CDR3 bases are TGTGCCAGCAGCTTAGAGGGGGATGGGGCCAACGTCCTGACTTTC. Residues: CASSLEGDGANVLTF.

The genes are TRBV11-2 and TRBJ2-5; D not resolved. The V end lost 5 bases, the J end lost 5 bases, and 21 bases lay between the germline ends. This CDR3 contains 16 residues. CDR1 SGHAT and CDR2 FQNNGV come from the germline V gene. The CDR3 DNA follows: TGTGCCAGCAGCCCCCACCAAAGGGTCCAAGGGGAGACCCAGTACTTC. Residues: CASSPHQRVQGETQYF.

The chain links TRBV7-2 to TRBJ2-5; unclear D gene. In germline, CDR1 is SGHTA, CDR2 FQGNSA. The CDR3 loop spans 11 amino acids. V was shortened by 3 bases and J by 5 bases, with 4 bases between the two germline ends. The CDR3, as DNA: TGTGCCAGCAGCTTGTTGGAGACCCAGTACTTC. The encoded protein is CASSLLETQYF.

The CDR3 reads CASTTLRDRSSLGPQHF. CDR3 in DNA: TGTGCCAGCACCACCCTGCGGGACAGGTCCTCCTTGGGGCCCCAGCATTTT. V is TRBV2 and J is TRBJ1-5; 8 bases match TRBD1. The CDR3 spans 17 residues. From germline, CDR1 is SNHLY and CDR2 FYNNEI. V was pared by 7 bases and J by 9 bases, with 20 bases of the junction left unmatched.

The V and J genes are TRBV5-4 and TRBJ2-3; TRBD1 or TRBD2 may be the D gene (5 bases each). Per germline, CDR1 SGHNT and CDR2 YYREEE (reference sequence). V lost 0 bases, J lost 2 bases, and 16 bases lay in between. The CDR3 totals 17 residues. CDR3 sequence (DNA): TGTGCCAGCAGCTTGGGAGGGGCAGGACTGTCCACAGATACGCAGTATTTT. Translating gives CASSLGGAGLSTDTQYF.